These 30 T cell receptor beta chains originate from one sample sequenced in a study of blood T cell repertoires in COVID-19. Clones were read by immunoSEQ multiplex PCR, and TCRdb kept only the in-frame ones, dropping some. The sample carries about 93,000 clones, roughly nine tenths recorded once. Sequencing was carried out using peripheral blood. The receptors were gathered from a man aged 55 to 70 with COVID-19, enrolled during active disease.

The chain links TRBV6-5 to TRBJ1-2; D gene ambiguous. V gave up 10 bases and J gave up 4 bases, with 16 bases separating them. Germline values: CDR1 MNHEY, CDR2 SVGAGI. The CDR3 length is 13 residues. As DNA, the CDR3 is TGTGCCACCGTGCCTGGGGAGGGCTATGGCTACACCTTC. Translation gives CATVPGEGYGYTF.

V gene TRBV12-3 or TRBV12-4 combines with J gene TRBJ2-5; no clear D gene. V dropped 7 bases and J dropped 5 bases, with 14 bases sitting between them. The CDR3 length is 13 residues. The CDR3 DNA reads TGTGCCAGCATGTCTCGAAATCAGGAGACCCAGTACTTC. Translating gives CASMSRNQETQYF.

The chain is built from TRBV30 and TRBJ2-2, with a weak D call TRBD1 (6 bases). CDR3 length: 13 amino acids. Germline CDR1 reads GTSNPN; CDR2 reads SVGIG (reference sequence). V shed 3 bases and J shed 6 bases, with 11 bases lying between them. CDR3 sequence: CAWRRGWAGELFF. The CDR3 DNA is TGTGCCTGGAGAAGGGGGTGGGCCGGGGAGCTGTTTTTT.

The chain employs TRBV7-3 and TRBJ2-1; 7 bases are shared with TRBD2. From germline, CDR1 is SGHTA and CDR2 FQGTGA. CDR3 length: 16 amino acids. The V and J ends lost 5 bases and 2 bases, in that order; junction bases with no gene match: 9. CDR3 amino acids: CASSEKGLSPYNEQFF. The CDR3 bases are TGTGCCAGCAGCGAAAAGGGACTATCACCCTACAATGAGCAGTTCTTC.

The chain recombines TRBV7-6 with TRBJ2-7; 7 bases align to TRBD1. The CDR3 sequence is 15 residues long. Germline loops: CDR1 SGHVS, CDR2 FNYEAQ. With V trimmed by 2 bases and J by 4 bases, 8 bases remained unmatched. The CDR3 nucleotides read TGTGCCAGCAGCTTATTCGGGGCAGGGGGTTACGAGCAGTACTTC. Translated: CASSLFGAGGYEQYF. Complete variable domain (other parts from reference TRBV7-6 and TRBJ2-7): GAGVSQSPRYKVTKRGQDVALRCDPISGHVSLYWYRQALGQGPEFLTYFNYEAQQDKSGLPNDRFSAERPEGSISTLTIQRTEQRDSAMYRCASSLFGAGGYEQYFGPGTRLTVT.

The rearrangement joins TRBV7-9 to TRBJ2-1; TRBD2 agrees at 11 bases. This CDR3 is built from 18 residues. Germline V CDR1 and CDR2: SEHNR, FQNEAQ (reference sequence). J gave up 8 bases and V 4 bases, and 16 bases lay outside the gene matches. The CDR3: CASSSTSGSIRSVDEQFF. DNA of the CDR3: TGTGCCAGCAGCTCCACTAGCGGGAGTATTAGGTCCGTAGATGAGCAGTTCTTC.

The chain has TRBV18 and TRBJ1-5; possibly TRBD1 for D (5 bases). V lost 3 bases, J lost 0 bases, and 12 bases lay in between. In germline, CDR1 is KGHSH, CDR2 LQKENI. There are 16 residues in the CDR3. CDR3: CASSPWTRGSNQPQHF. DNA for the CDR3: TGTGCCAGCTCACCGTGGACAAGAGGTAGCAATCAGCCCCAGCATTTT.

The V call is TRBV29-1, the J call TRBJ2-1; D call uncertain. The CDR3 covers 12 residues. Germline V gene sequence: CDR1 SQVTM, CDR2 ANQGSEA. V lost 0 bases and J lost 6, with 6 bases in between. CDR3 nucleotides: TGCAGCGTTGAAGATCGTAGCAATGAGCAGTTCTTC. As protein: CSVEDRSNEQFF.

This clone was counted only a few times. The chain couples TRBV19 to TRBJ2-1; no firm D call. V lost 1 base and J lost 0, with 7 bases in between. The CDR3 runs 15 residues. Per the germline V gene, CDR1 is LNHDA and CDR2 is SQIVND (reference sequence). DNA for the CDR3: TGTGCCAGTAGTATAGGACCAGGCTCCTACAATGAGCAGTTCTTC. As protein: CASSIGPGSYNEQFF. The full variable domain, its missing parts supplied by reference TRBV19 and TRBJ2-1, is DGGITQSPKYLFRKEGQNVTLSCEQNLNHDAMYWYRQDPGQGLRLIYYSQIVNDFQKGDIAEGYSVSREKKESFPLTVTSAQKNPTAFYLCASSIGPGSYNEQFFGPGTRLTVL.

This sequence joins TRBV12-5 and TRBJ2-5; TRBD1 matches at 7 bases. The germline gives CDR1 LGHNT, CDR2 FRNRAP. The CDR3 runs 15 residues. The V and J ends lost 1 base and 5 bases, in that order; junction bases with no gene match: 7. This CDR3 reads CASGLGSGTEETQYF. The CDR3 DNA reads TGTGCTAGTGGTTTGGGGTCCGGGACAGAGGAGACCCAGTACTTC.

The chain is built from TRBV2 and TRBJ1-5; TRBD1 matches at 9 bases. CDR3 length equals 14 residues. The V gene end was trimmed by 8 bases and the J gene end by 2 bases; junction bases not matched to a gene: 4. The germline CDR1 and CDR2 sequences are SNHLY and FYNNEI. The CDR3 DNA is TGTGCCAGCCATTGGACAGGGGGCAATCAGCCCCAGCATTTT. It translates to CASHWTGGNQPQHF.

CDR3 loop: CATSRDTLISGNTIYF. The CDR3 DNA reads as TGTGCCACCAGCAGAGACACTTTAATCTCTGGAAACACCATATATTTT. V and J are TRBV15 and TRBJ1-3, with D unclear. Per germline, CDR1 LNHNV and CDR2 YYDKDF (reference sequence). The CDR3 loop spans 16 amino acids. V was clipped by 0 bases and J by 0 bases, with 9 bases between them.

The chain recombines TRBV4-1 with TRBJ2-2; possible D gene TRBD1, 5 bases. CDR3 length: 14 amino acids. Germline values: CDR1 MGHRA, CDR2 YSYEKL. V gave up 6 bases and J gave up 0 bases, with 8 bases separating them. This CDR3 is CASRTDPNTGELFF. As DNA, the CDR3 is TGCGCCAGCAGGACAGATCCGAACACCGGGGAGCTGTTTTTT.

The chain links TRBV28 to TRBJ2-2; 8 bases line up with TRBD1. CDR1 and CDR2 from the germline V gene are MDHEN and SYDVKM. This CDR3 is 17 amino acids long. Trimming at V came to 5 bases and at J to 5 bases, leaving 13 bases not matched to a gene. CDR3: CASSPRPQGANTGELFF. CDR3 sequence (DNA): TGTGCCAGCAGTCCCCGACCCCAGGGGGCTAATACCGGGGAGCTGTTTTTT.

The rearrangement joins TRBV2 to TRBJ1-2; tentative D call: TRBD1 (5 bases). V lost 4 bases, J lost 2 bases, and 14 bases lay in between. CDR3 length equals 15 residues. Germline V gene data show CDR1 as SNHLY and CDR2 as FYNNEI. This chain's CDR3 is CASSAARASNYGYTF. In nucleotides, the CDR3 is TGTGCCAGCAGTGCGGCCAGGGCATCGAACTATGGCTACACCTTC.

The chain carries TRBV27 and TRBJ1-1, with 7 bases aligning to TRBD1. This CDR3 contains 15 residues. V lost 0 bases to trimming and J lost 6 bases; unmatched junction nucleotides: 7. CDR1 and CDR2 from the germline V gene are MNHEY and SMNVEV (reference sequence). Written as DNA, the CDR3 is TGTGCCAGCAGTTTATCCAATTTAGGGGGCTCTGAAGCTTTCTTT. It specifies CASSLSNLGGSEAFF.

The rearrangement uses TRBV6-5 and TRBJ2-4, with 8 bases that match TRBD1. J gave up 2 bases and V 6 bases, and 6 bases lay outside the gene matches. The CDR3 has 15 amino acids. Germline CDR1 MNHEY, CDR2 SVGAGI. The CDR3 here is CASSPTGESKNIQYF. The CDR3 DNA is TGTGCCAGCAGCCCGACAGGGGAATCCAAAAACATTCAGTACTTC.

The V call is TRBV29-1, the J call TRBJ2-1; TRBD2 aligns across 9 bases. The germline V gene has CDR1 SQVTM and CDR2 ANQGSEA. This CDR3 spans 13 amino acids. The trim removed 1 base at V and 11 bases at J, leaving 6 bases unmatched. The CDR3 nucleotides are TGCAGCGTTGAAGTCTCGGGACTAGCTAAGCAGTTCTTC. This sequence encodes CSVEVSGLAKQFF.

The chain is built from TRBV7-9 and TRBJ2-3; 9 bases fit TRBD1. There are 15 residues in the CDR3. V was pared by 6 bases and J by 0 bases, with 4 bases of the junction left unmatched. The germline V gene encodes CDR1 SEHNR and CDR2 FQNEAQ (reference sequence). CDR3 protein: CASSSGQGSTDTQYF. The DNA for the CDR3 is TGTGCCAGCAGTTCGGGACAGGGTAGCACAGATACGCAGTATTTT.

The rearrangement uses TRBV21-1 and TRBJ2-1; TRBD1 is the table's D call and was not checked against the DNA. TRBV21-1 is tagged as a pseudogene. The CDR3 contains 16 residues. The CDR3 here is CASPMGGVGDYNEQFF. In DNA, the CDR3 is TGTGCCAGCCCCATGGGTGGAGTAGGGGATTACAATGAGCAGTTCTTC.

The V call is TRBV4-1, the J call TRBJ2-5, with D perhaps TRBD1 (5 bases). The germline V gene encodes CDR1 MGHRA and CDR2 YSYEKL. The V end was cut by 4 bases, the J end by 1 base, with 13 bases between. The CDR3 loop spans 15 amino acids. CDR3 sequence (DNA): TGCGCCAGCAGCCTCACACAGGTGAGCCAAGAGACCCAGTACTTC. Translating it yields CASSLTQVSQETQYF.

The genes are TRBV11-3 and TRBJ2-1, with D possibly being TRBD2 (7 bases). The CDR3 runs 17 residues. Looked up from germline, CDR1 is SGHNT and CDR2 is YENEEA. The V end lost 4 bases, the J end lost 8 bases, and 24 bases lay between the germline ends. This CDR3 is CASSSLGVAGEGDEQFF. CDR3 in DNA: TGTGCCAGCAGCTCTCTTGGCGTAGCGGGTGAGGGGGATGAGCAGTTCTTC.

The chain uses TRBV6-2 or TRBV6-3 and TRBJ2-7; TRBD2 agrees at 9 bases. The CDR3 is 15 amino acids. With 5 bases clipped from V and 4 bases from J, the junction kept 9 bases outside the gene matches. CDR1 is MNHEY, CDR2 SVGEGT, per germline. The CDR3 loop is CASSQATTSGYEQYF. The CDR3 nucleotides are TGTGCCAGCAGTCAGGCCACGACTAGCGGTTACGAGCAGTACTTC.

The J gene is TRBJ2-7, the V gene TRBV29-1; the match to TRBD1 covers 7 bases. CDR1 is SQVTM and CDR2 is ANQGSEA in the germline V gene. The CDR3 is made up of 13 amino acids. V gave up 7 bases and J gave up 4 bases; unmatched junction bases: 10. The DNA of the CDR3 is TGCAGCGCCGCCGACAGGGTCCTATACGAGCAGTACTTC. Its protein product is CSAADRVLYEQYF.

V is TRBV19 and J is TRBJ2-3; D is possibly TRBD2 (5 bases). The germline gives CDR1 LNHDA, CDR2 SQIVND (reference sequence). Trimming removed 1 base at V and 1 base at J, with 15 bases between. The CDR3 is made up of 17 amino acids. The CDR3 sequence: CASSIGVGGWRTDTQYF. The CDR3 DNA reads as TGTGCCAGTAGTATAGGGGTGGGCGGGTGGCGCACAGATACGCAGTATTTT.

This chain joins TRBV3-1 (or the pseudogene TRBV3-2) and TRBJ1-1, with 9 bases fitting TRBD1. V lost 1 base, J lost 4 bases, and 7 bases stayed unmatched. The CDR3 loop spans 16 amino acids. Germline lookup yields CDR1 LGHDT and CDR2 YNNKEL (reference sequence). The CDR3 DNA sequence: TGTGCCAGCAGCCAAGCAGACAGGGGGTCGGGCACTGAAGCTTTCTTT. This translates into CASSQADRGSGTEAFF.

This clone has only one observation. This rearrangement joins TRBV2 to TRBJ2-7; TRBD2 might be the D (5 bases). Per the germline V gene, CDR1 is SNHLY and CDR2 is FYNNEI. The length of the CDR3 is 12 residues. Deletions cut 10 bases from V and 2 bases from J, with 12 bases between. CDR3: CANGDDTYEQYF. The CDR3 DNA reads TGTGCCAACGGGGATGATACCTACGAGCAGTACTTC.

This sequence joins TRBV5-4 and TRBJ1-1; D is unclear. The CDR3 has 14 amino acids. The germline V and J ends were trimmed by 2 bases and 0 bases, with 8 bases remaining between them. Germline V CDR1 and CDR2: SGHNT, YYREEE (reference sequence). The CDR3 bases are TGTGCCAGCAGCTTACAGAGCATGAACACTGAAGCTTTCTTT. Its translation is CASSLQSMNTEAFF. The full variable domain, rest sourced from reference TRBV5-4 and TRBJ1-1, is ETGVTQSPTHLIKTRGQQVTLRCSSQSGHNTVSWYQQALGQGPQFIFQYYREEENGRGNFPPRFSGLQFPNYSSELNVNALELDDSALYLCASSLQSMNTEAFFGQGTRLTVV.

The rearrangement links TRBV7-3 to TRBJ1-1; D unclear. The ends were cut back, 5 bases at V and 0 bases at J, with 7 bases in the middle. CDR3 size: 13 residues. Per germline, CDR1 SGHTA and CDR2 FQGTGA. The CDR3 DNA reads TGTGCCAGCAGCCTGCAGATGAACACTGAAGCTTTCTTT. Translated: CASSLQMNTEAFF.

Here the CDR3 reads CASSFGDRAYEQYF. The CDR3 DNA sequence: TGTGCCAGCAGCTTCGGGGACAGAGCCTACGAGCAGTACTTC. This chain connects TRBV7-9 to TRBJ2-7; 7 bases line up with TRBD1. Trimming took 3 bases from V and 2 from J; bases not matched to a gene: 4. Germline-derived CDR1 and CDR2 are SEHNR and FQNEAQ (reference sequence). The CDR3 length is 14 residues.